This is a list of T cell receptor beta chains from one sample in a study of blood T cell repertoires in COVID-19. TCRdb's table, derived via immunoSEQ multiplex PCR, lists solely in-frame clones and lacks some. The sample lists roughly 300,000 clones, approximately 92% occurring once. Input material: PBMCs or T cells enriched from blood (not recorded which). These TCRs come from a woman aged 25 to 39 who had recovered from COVID-19. CDR3s include the opening cysteine and the closing phenylalanine or tryptophan. D genes are given only for firm matches. Expanded clones are given a class, and other clones once, few, many or no size at all.

size: .
D: .
J: TRBJ2-5
length: 15
V: TRBV5-1
DNA: TGCGCCAGCAGCCAGGGCCGGGGGGCTAGGGAGACCCAGTACTTC
CDR3: CASSQGRGARETQYF

size: .
D: .
J: TRBJ1-1
length: 14
V: TRBV15
DNA: TGTGCCACCAGCAGAGATCTAAAGTCAGGGGAAGCTTTCTTT
CDR3: CATSRDLKSGEAFF

size: .
D: TRBD1
J: TRBJ2-7
length: 14
V: TRBV10-3
DNA: TGTGCCATCAGTGCCGGGACAGGGGGGCTCGAGCAGTACTTC
CDR3: CAISAGTGGLEQYF

size: .
D: .
J: TRBJ2-3
length: 20
V: TRBV10-3
DNA: TGTGCCATCAGTGATACCCAGGTAGCGGAGACCTTTACTAGCACAGATACGCAGTATTTT
CDR3: CAISDTQVAETFTSTDTQYF

size: .
D: .
J: TRBJ1-5
length: 15
V: TRBV19
DNA: TGTGCCAGTACCAACTCGGGACTGGGAATCCAGCCCCAGCATTTT
CDR3: CASTNSGLGIQPQHF

size: .
D: TRBD1
J: TRBJ1-5
length: 13
V: TRBV19
DNA: TGTGCCAGTAGTACAGGGGGCGGTCAGCCCCAGCATTTT
CDR3: CASSTGGGQPQHF

size: .
D: .
J: TRBJ1-5
length: 14
V: TRBV28
DNA: TGTGCCAGCAGTTTGGGACAAGGCAATCAGCCCCAGCATTTT
CDR3: CASSLGQGNQPQHF

size: .
D: TRBD2
J: TRBJ2-5
length: 15
V: TRBV28
DNA: TGTGCCAGCAGTTTAGCGGGAGGAACCCAAGAGACCCAGTACTTC
CDR3: CASSLAGGTQETQYF

size: .
D: .
J: TRBJ2-1
length: 15
V: TRBV7-3
DNA: TGTGCCAGCAGCTTAGTCCAGGGCGCCTACAATGAGCAGTTCTTC
CDR3: CASSLVQGAYNEQFF

size: .
D: .
J: TRBJ1-5
length: 16
V: TRBV19
DNA: TGTGCCAGTAGTACCTCGGGGGTTTATAGCAATCAGCCCCAGCATTTT
CDR3: CASSTSGVYSNQPQHF

size: .
D: .
J: TRBJ1-2
length: 12
V: TRBV28
DNA: TGTGCCAGCAGTTGGGGCGGCTATGGCTACACCTTC
CDR3: CASSWGGYGYTF

size: .
D: .
J: TRBJ1-4
length: 12
V: TRBV7-9
DNA: TGTGCCAGCAGCTCAGACTTTGGGAAACTGTTTTTT
CDR3: CASSSDFGKLFF

size: .
D: TRBD1
J: TRBJ2-7
length: 16
V: TRBV27
DNA: TGTGCCAGCAGTTTATTATCAGGCCAGGGGGTCTACGAGCAGTACTTC
CDR3: CASSLLSGQGVYEQYF

size: few
D: .
J: TRBJ2-2
length: 15
V: TRBV7-2
DNA: TGTGCCAGCAGCTTATCTGGTAGATCTGCCGGGGAGCTGTTTTTT
CDR3: CASSLSGRSAGELFF

size: .
D: .
J: TRBJ2-3
length: 13
V: TRBV7-6
DNA: TGTGCCAGCAGCCAAAAAGGGGTGGATACGCAGTATTTT
CDR3: CASSQKGVDTQYF

size: once
D: TRBD1
J: TRBJ2-7
length: 13
V: TRBV4-3
DNA: TGCGCCAGCAGCCAGGGAACAGGGGACGAGCAGTACTTC
CDR3: CASSQGTGDEQYF

size: once
D: TRBD1
J: TRBJ1-1
length: 16
V: TRBV7-8
DNA: TGTGCCAGCAGCTTATACTGGGGACAGGATTATGCTGAAGCTTTCTTT
CDR3: CASSLYWGQDYAEAFF

size: .
D: .
J: TRBJ1-2
length: 12
V: TRBV10-3
DNA: TGTGCCATCAGTGGGGGCGAACATGGCTACACCTTC
CDR3: CAISGGEHGYTF

size: .
D: .
J: TRBJ1-1
length: 12
V: TRBV28
DNA: TGTGCCACCATAGACAGTGCAACTGAAGCTTTCTTT
CDR3: CATIDSATEAFF

size: .
D: TRBD1
J: TRBJ1-2
length: 14
V: TRBV5-6
DNA: TGTGCCAGCAGCACAGGGGCGGAGGTCTATGGCTACACCTTC
CDR3: CASSTGAEVYGYTF

size: .
D: TRBD1
J: TRBJ2-5
length: 17
V: TRBV9
DNA: TGTGCCAGCAGCGTAGGAAGGACAGGGGGATTGGGGCAGACCCAGTACTTC
CDR3: CASSVGRTGGLGQTQYF

size: .
D: TRBD2
J: TRBJ2-1
length: 16
V: TRBV29-1
DNA: TGCAGCGTTGAAAGGGGACTAGCGGGAATATACAATGAGCAGTTCTTC
CDR3: CSVERGLAGIYNEQFF

size: .
D: TRBD2
J: TRBJ2-3
length: 15
V: TRBV4-3
DNA: TGCGCCAGCAGCCAACTAGCGGGAGGTGTTGATACGCAGTATTTT
CDR3: CASSQLAGGVDTQYF

size: .
D: TRBD2
J: TRBJ2-3
length: 13
V: TRBV7-8
DNA: TGTGCCAGCAGCATCAGTAGCGGGGATACGCAGTATTTT
CDR3: CASSISSGDTQYF

size: once
D: .
J: TRBJ1-1
length: 11
V: TRBV2
DNA: TGTGCCAGCAGCGGGGTCACTGAAGCTTTCTTT
CDR3: CASSGVTEAFF

size: .
D: .
J: TRBJ2-4
length: 12
V: TRBV6-5
DNA: TGTGCCAGCCGGGAAGCCAAAAACATTCAGTACTTC
CDR3: CASREAKNIQYF